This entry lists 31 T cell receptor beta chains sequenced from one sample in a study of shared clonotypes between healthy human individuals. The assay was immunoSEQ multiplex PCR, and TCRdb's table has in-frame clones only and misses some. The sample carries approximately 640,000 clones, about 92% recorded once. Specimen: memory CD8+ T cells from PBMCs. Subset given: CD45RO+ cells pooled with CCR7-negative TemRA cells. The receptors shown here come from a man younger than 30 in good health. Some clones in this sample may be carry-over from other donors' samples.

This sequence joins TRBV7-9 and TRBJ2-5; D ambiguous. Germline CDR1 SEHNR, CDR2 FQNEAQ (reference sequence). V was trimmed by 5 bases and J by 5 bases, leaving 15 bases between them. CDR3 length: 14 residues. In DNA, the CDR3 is TGTGCCAGCAGCCCCCTGGAGAGGTGGGAGACCCAGTACTTC. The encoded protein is CASSPLERWETQYF.

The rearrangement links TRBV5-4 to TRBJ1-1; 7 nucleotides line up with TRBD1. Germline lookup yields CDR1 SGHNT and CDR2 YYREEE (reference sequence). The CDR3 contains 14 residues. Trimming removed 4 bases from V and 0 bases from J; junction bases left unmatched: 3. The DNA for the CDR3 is TGTGCCAGCAGCCTAGGGACAGTGAACACTGAAGCTTTCTTT. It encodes CASSLGTVNTEAFF.

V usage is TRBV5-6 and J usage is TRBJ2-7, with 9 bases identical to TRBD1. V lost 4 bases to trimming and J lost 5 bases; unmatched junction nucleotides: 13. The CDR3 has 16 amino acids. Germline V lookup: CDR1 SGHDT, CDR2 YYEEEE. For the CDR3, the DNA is TGTGCCAGCAGCCTATGGCCCCCGACAGGGGGTCACGAGCAGTACTTC. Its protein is CASSLWPPTGGHEQYF.

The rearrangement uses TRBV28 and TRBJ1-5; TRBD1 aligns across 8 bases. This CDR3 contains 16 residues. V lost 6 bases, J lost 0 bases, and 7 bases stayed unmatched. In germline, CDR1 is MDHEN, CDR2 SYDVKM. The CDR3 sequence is CASSPGQGDSNQPQHF. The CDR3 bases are TGTGCCAGCAGCCCCGGACAGGGAGATAGCAATCAGCCCCAGCATTTT.

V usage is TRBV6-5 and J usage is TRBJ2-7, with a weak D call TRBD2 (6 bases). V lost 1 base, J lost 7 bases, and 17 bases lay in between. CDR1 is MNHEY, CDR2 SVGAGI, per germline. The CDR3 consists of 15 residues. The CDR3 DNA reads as TGTGCCAGCAGTTACTTCGGGGTCCCCGGGGGAGAGCAGTACTTC. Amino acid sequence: CASSYFGVPGGEQYF.

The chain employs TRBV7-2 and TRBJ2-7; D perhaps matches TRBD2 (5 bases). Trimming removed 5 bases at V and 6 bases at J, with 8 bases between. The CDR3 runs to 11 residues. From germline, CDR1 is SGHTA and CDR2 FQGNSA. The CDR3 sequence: CASSEGGEQYF. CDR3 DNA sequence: TGTGCCAGCAGCGAGGGTGGCGAGCAGTACTTC. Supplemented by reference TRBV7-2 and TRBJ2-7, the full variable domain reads GAGVSQSPSNKVTEKGKDVELRCDPISGHTALYWYRQSLGQGLEFLIYFQGNSAPDKSGLPSDRFSAERTGGSVSTLTIQRTQQEDSAVYLCASSEGGEQYFGPGTRLTVT.

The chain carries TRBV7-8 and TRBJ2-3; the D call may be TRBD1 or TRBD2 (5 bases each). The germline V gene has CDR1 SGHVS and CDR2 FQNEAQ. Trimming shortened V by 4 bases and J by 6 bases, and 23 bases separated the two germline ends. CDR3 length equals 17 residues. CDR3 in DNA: TGTGCCAGCAGCTGGGGGTACCGACACCCGCGGAATGATACGCAGTATTTT. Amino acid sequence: CASSWGYRHPRNDTQYF. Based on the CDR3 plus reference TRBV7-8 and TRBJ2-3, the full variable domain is GAGVSQSPRYKVAKRGQDVALRCDPISGHVSLFWYQQALGQGPEFLTYFQNEAQLDKSGLPSDRFFAERPEGSVSTLKIQRTQQEDSAVYLCASSWGYRHPRNDTQYFGPGTRLTVL.

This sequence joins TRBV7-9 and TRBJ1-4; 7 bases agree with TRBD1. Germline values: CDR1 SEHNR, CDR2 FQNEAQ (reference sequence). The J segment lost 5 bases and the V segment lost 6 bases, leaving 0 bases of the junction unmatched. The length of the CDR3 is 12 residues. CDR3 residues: CASRTGNEKLFF. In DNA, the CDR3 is TGTGCCAGCAGGACAGGGAATGAAAAACTGTTTTTT.

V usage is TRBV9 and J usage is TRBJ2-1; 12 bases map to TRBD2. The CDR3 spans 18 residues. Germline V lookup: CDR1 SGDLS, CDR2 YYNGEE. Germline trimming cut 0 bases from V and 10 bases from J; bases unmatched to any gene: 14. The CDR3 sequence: CASSVVPSGRAMRGEQFF. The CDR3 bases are TGTGCCAGCAGCGTAGTCCCTAGCGGGAGGGCCATGAGAGGGGAGCAGTTCTTC.

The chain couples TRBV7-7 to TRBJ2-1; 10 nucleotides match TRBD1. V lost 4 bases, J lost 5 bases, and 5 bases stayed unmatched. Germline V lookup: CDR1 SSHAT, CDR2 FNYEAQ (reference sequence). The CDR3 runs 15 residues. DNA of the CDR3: TGTGCCAGCAGCTCCGGGACAGGGGCTAACAATGAGCAGTTCTTC. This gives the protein CASSSGTGANNEQFF.

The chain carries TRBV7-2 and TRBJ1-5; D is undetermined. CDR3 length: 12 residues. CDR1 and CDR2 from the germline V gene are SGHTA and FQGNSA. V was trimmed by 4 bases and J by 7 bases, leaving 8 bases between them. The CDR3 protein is CASSSPGQPQHF. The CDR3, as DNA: TGTGCCAGCAGCTCGCCCGGCCAGCCCCAGCATTTT.

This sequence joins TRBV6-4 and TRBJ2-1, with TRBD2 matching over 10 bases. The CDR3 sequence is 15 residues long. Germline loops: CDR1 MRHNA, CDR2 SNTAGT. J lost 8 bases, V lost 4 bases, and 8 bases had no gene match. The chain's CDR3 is CASSVGLAGADEQFF. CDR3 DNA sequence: TGTGCCAGCAGTGTGGGTCTAGCGGGAGCGGATGAGCAGTTCTTC.

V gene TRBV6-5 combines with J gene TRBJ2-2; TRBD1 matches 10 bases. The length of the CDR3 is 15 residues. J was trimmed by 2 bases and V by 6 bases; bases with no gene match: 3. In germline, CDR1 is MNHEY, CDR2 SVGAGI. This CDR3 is CASSWTGGNTGELFF. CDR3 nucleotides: TGTGCCAGCAGCTGGACAGGGGGTAACACCGGGGAGCTGTTTTTT.

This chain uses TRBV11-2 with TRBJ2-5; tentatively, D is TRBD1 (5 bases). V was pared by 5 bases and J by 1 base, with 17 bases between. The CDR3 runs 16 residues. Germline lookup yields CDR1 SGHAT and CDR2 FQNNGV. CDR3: CASSATQERAQETQYF. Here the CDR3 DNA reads TGTGCCAGCAGCGCGACACAGGAGAGAGCCCAAGAGACCCAGTACTTC. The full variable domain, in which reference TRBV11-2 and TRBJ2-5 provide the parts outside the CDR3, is EAGVAQSPRYKIIEKRQSVAFWCNPISGHATLYWYQQILGQGPKLLIQFQNNGVVDDSQLPKDRFSAERLKGVDSTLKIQPAKLEDSAVYLCASSATQERAQETQYFGPGTRLLVL.

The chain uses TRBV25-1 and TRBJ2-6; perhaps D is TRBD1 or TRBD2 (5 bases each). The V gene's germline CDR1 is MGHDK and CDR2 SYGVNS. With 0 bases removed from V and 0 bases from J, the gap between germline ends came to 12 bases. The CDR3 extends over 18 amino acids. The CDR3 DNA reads TGTGCCAGCAGTGAATATCGGGGACCGTTCTCTGGGGCCAACGTCCTGACTTTC. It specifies CASSEYRGPFSGANVLTF.

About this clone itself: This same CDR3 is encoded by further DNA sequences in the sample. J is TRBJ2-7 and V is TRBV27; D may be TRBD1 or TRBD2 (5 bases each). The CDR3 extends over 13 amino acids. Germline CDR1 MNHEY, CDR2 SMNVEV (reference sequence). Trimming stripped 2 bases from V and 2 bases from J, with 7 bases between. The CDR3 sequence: CASSLGGPYEQYF. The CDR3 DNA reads TGTGCCAGCAGTTTAGGGGGACCCTACGAGCAGTACTTC.

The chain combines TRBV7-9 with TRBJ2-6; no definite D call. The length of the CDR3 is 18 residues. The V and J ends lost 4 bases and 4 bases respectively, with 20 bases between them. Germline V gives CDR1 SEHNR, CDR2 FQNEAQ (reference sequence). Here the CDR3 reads CASSSRTSQTSGANVLTF. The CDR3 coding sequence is TGTGCCAGCAGCTCCCGGACCTCTCAGACCTCCGGGGCCAACGTCCTGACTTTC.

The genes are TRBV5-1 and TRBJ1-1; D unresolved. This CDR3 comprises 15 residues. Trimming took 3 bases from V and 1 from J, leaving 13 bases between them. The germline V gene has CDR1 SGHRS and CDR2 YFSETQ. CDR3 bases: TGCGCCAGCAGCTCCGAGGGAACTCCGAACACTGAAGCTTTCTTT. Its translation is CASSSEGTPNTEAFF.

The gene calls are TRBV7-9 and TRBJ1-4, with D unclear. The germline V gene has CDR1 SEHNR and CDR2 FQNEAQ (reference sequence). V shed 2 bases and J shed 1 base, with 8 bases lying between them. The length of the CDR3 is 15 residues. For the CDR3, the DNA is TGTGCCAGCAGCTTATTCTCGGTAACTAATGAAAAACTGTTTTTT. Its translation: CASSLFSVTNEKLFF.

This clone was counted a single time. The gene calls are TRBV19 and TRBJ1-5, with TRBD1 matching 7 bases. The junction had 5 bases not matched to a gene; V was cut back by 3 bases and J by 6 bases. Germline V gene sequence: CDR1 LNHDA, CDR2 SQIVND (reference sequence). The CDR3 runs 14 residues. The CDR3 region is CASSIRGGVQPQHF. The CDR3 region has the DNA TGTGCCAGTAGTATCAGGGGGGGAGTTCAGCCCCAGCATTTT. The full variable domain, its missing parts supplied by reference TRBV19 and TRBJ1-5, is DGGITQSPKYLFRKEGQNVTLSCEQNLNHDAMYWYRQDPGQGLRLIYYSQIVNDFQKGDIAEGYSVSREKKESFPLTVTSAQKNPTAFYLCASSIRGGVQPQHFGDGTRLSIL.

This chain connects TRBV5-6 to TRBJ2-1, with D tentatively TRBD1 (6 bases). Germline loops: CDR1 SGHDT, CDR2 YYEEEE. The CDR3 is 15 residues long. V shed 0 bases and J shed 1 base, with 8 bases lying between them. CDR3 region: CASSLDRVSYNEQFF. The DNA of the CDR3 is TGTGCCAGCAGCTTGGACAGGGTTTCCTACAATGAGCAGTTCTTC.

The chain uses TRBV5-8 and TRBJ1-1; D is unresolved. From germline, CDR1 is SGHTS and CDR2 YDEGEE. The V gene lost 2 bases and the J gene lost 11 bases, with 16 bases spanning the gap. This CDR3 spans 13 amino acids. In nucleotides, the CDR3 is TGTGCCAGCAGCTTTCAAGGTGGGGTACATGCTTTCTTT. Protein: CASSFQGGVHAFF.

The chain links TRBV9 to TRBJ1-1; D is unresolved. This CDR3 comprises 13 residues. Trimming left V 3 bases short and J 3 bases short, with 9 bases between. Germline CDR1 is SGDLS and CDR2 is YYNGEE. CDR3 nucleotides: TGTGCCAGCAGCGGAGGTGGTGACACTGAAGCTTTCTTT. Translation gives CASSGGGDTEAFF.

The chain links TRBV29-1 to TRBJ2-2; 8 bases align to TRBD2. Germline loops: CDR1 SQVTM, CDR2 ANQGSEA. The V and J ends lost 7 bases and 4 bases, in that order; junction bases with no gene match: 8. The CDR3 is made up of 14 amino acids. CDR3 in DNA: TGCAGCGCCCTTAGCGGGATGGGCACCGGGGAGCTGTTTTTT. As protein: CSALSGMGTGELFF.

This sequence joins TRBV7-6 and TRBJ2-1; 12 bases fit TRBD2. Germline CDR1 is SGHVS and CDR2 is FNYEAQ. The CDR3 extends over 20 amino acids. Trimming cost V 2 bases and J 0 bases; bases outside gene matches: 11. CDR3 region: CASSLSPSGRATSSYNEQFF. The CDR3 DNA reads TGTGCCAGCAGCTTAAGTCCTAGCGGGAGGGCCACGAGCTCCTACAATGAGCAGTTCTTC.

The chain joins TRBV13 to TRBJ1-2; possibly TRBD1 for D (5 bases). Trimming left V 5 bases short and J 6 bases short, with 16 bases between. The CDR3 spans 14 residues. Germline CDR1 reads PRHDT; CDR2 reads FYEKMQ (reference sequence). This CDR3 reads CASSAGGEVNGYTF. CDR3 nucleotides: TGTGCCAGCAGCGCCGGGGGGGAAGTCAATGGCTACACCTTC. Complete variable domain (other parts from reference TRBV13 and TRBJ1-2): AAGVIQSPRHLIKEKRETATLKCYPIPRHDTVYWYQQGPGQDPQFLISFYEKMQSDKGSIPDRFSAQQFSDYHSELNMSSLELGDSALYFCASSAGGEVNGYTFGSGTRLTVV.

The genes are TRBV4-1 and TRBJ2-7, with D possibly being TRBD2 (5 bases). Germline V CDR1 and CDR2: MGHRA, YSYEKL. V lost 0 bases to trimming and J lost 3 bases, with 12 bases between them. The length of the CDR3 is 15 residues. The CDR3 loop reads CASSQDIAGDYEQYF. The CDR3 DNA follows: TGCGCCAGCAGCCAAGATATCGCGGGCGACTACGAGCAGTACTTC.

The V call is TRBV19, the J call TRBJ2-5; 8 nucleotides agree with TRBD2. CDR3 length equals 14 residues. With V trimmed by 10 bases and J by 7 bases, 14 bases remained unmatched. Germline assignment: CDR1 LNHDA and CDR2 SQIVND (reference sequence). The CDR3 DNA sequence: TGTGCCACCGATCCGGGCGGGGGGTCGCGGACCCAGTACTTC. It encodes CATDPGGGSRTQYF.

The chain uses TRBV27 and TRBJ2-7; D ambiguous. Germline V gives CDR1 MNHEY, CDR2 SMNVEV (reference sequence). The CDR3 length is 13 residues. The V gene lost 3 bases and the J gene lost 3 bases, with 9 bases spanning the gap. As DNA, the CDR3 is TGTGCCAGCAGTTTCGCGGCAGACTACGAGCAGTACTTC. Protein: CASSFAADYEQYF.

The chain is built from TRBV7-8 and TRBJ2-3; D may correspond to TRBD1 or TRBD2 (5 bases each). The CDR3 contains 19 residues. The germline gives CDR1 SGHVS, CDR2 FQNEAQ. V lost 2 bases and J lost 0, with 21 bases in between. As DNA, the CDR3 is TGTGCCAGCAGCTTACCAGGGAGTAGCGACGTCTTTAGCACAGATACGCAGTATTTT. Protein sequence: CASSLPGSSDVFSTDTQYF.

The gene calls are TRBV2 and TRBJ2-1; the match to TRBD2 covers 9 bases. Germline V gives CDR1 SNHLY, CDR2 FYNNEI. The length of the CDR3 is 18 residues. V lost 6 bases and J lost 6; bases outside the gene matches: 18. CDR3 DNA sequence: TGTGCCAGCAGACCCAGACTAGCGGAGGCCAACATGGTCAATGAGCAGTTCTTC. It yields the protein CASRPRLAEANMVNEQFF.